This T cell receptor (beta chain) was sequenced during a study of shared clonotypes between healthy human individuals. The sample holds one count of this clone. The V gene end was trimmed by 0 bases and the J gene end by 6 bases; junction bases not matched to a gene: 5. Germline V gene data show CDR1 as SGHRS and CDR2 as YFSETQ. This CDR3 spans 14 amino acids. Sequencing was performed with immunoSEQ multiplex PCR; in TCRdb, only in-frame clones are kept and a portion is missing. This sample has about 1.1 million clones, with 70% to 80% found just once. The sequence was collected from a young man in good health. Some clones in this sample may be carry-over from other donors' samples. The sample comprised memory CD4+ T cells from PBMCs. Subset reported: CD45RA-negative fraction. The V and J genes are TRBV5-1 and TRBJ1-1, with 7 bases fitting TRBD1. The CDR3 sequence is CASSLGQGSSEAFF. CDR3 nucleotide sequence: TGCGCCAGCAGCTTGGGACAGGGTTCATCTGAAGCTTTCTTT.